The 9 T cell receptor beta chains listed next were all sequenced from one sample in a study of cytomegalovirus exposure and HLA in healthy donors. Amplification used 60 Vbeta primers and 13 Jbeta primers. Assay used: immunoSEQ multiplex PCR; TCRdb lists only in-frame clones, some missing. The sample includes 95,000 to 150,000 clones, around 78% of them seen just once. The sequencing input was PBMCs. These receptors all come from a woman aged 25 to 45 in good health and CMV-seropositive.

V and J are TRBV7-8 and TRBJ2-5, with 9 bases that match TRBD1. Germline V gives CDR1 SGHVS, CDR2 FQNEAQ. The CDR3 length is 16 residues. V was pared by 2 bases and J by 4 bases, with 8 bases of the junction left unmatched. CDR3 sequence (DNA): TGTGCCAGCAGCTTACCCGGGACAGGGCGACGAGAGACCCAGTACTTC. It translates to CASSLPGTGRRETQYF.

The gene calls are TRBV4-3 and TRBJ2-7, with D perhaps TRBD2 (6 bases). The CDR3 has 14 amino acids. Germline assignment: CDR1 LGHNA and CDR2 YSLEER. Deletions cut 2 bases from V and 5 bases from J, with 13 bases between. The CDR3 sequence: CASSQRRGWNEQYF. The DNA for the CDR3 is TGCGCCAGCAGCCAAAGGCGGGGTTGGAACGAGCAGTACTTC.

The count of this clone is one. This chain links TRBV7-2 with TRBJ2-3; possibly TRBD2 for D (5 bases). CDR3 length: 14 residues. V was shortened by 5 bases and J by 5 bases, with 14 bases between the two germline ends. Germline V CDR1 and CDR2: SGHTA, FQGNSA. This chain's CDR3 is CASSSFRRIDTQYF. The DNA for the CDR3 is TGTGCCAGCAGCAGCTTCCGGAGGATAGATACGCAGTATTTT.

J is TRBJ2-3 and V is TRBV30; 10 nucleotides line up with TRBD2. Per germline, CDR1 GTSNPN and CDR2 SVGIG (reference sequence). The CDR3 contains 15 residues. V shed 0 bases, J shed 3 bases, and the junction held 3 bases outside the gene matches. The CDR3 sequence is CAWSVLAGSTDTQYF. For the CDR3, the DNA is TGTGCCTGGAGTGTACTAGCGGGGTCGACAGATACGCAGTATTTT. The whole variable domain, filled in from reference TRBV30 and TRBJ2-3, reads SQTIHQWPATLVQPVGSPLSLECTVEGTSNPNLYWYRQAAGRGLQLLFYSVGIGQISSEVPQNLSASRPQDRQFILSSKKLLLSDSGFYLCAWSVLAGSTDTQYFGPGTRLTVL.

This clone was counted once. This chain connects TRBV6-1 to TRBJ2-7, with D tentatively TRBD2 (7 bases). The CDR3 length is 15 residues. With 1 base removed from V and 3 bases from J, the gap between germline ends came to 13 bases. Germline loops: CDR1 MNHNS, CDR2 SASEGT. For the CDR3, the DNA is TGTGCCAGCAGTGAAGGGGGGGGACATCGCTACGAGCAGTACTTC. Its protein is CASSEGGGHRYEQYF.

This clone was picked up a small number of times. The genes are TRBV7-7 and TRBJ2-2; D perhaps matches TRBD1 (6 bases). V lost 0 bases and J lost 4, with 9 bases in between. Germline V gene data show CDR1 as SSHAT and CDR2 as FNYEAQ (reference sequence). This CDR3 contains 15 residues. CDR3 coding DNA: TGTGCCAGCAGCTTAGCAACAGGGTCCACCGGGGAGCTGTTTTTT. Translated, it gives CASSLATGSTGELFF.

The chain employs TRBV6-5 and TRBJ2-7, with 8 nucleotides matching TRBD1. CDR1 and CDR2 (germline): MNHEY, SVGAGI. The V segment lost 4 bases and the J segment 7 bases; nucleotides outside the gene matches: 15. The CDR3 contains 16 residues. In nucleotides, the CDR3 is TGTGCCAGCAGTTCTACTTTACAGGGGGGACTGGGGGAGCAGTACTTC. This sequence encodes CASSSTLQGGLGEQYF.

V is TRBV19 and J is TRBJ2-2, with TRBD1 matching over 7 bases. The germline gives CDR1 LNHDA, CDR2 SQIVND (reference sequence). The CDR3 totals 14 residues. V dropped 5 bases and J dropped 5; count of bases not matched to a gene: 5. CDR3: CASSLTGRTGELFF. CDR3 sequence (DNA): TGTGCCAGTAGTCTGACAGGGCGGACCGGGGAGCTGTTTTTT.

The chain recombines TRBV5-4 with TRBJ2-2; possibly TRBD2 for D (5 bases). The CDR3 is 14 amino acids. The germline CDR1 and CDR2 sequences are SGHNT and YYREEE (reference sequence). The V gene lost 4 bases and the J gene lost 7 bases, with 14 bases spanning the gap. The CDR3 protein is CASSRELEDGELFF. The CDR3 nucleotides are TGTGCCAGCAGCCGGGAACTAGAGGACGGGGAGCTGTTTTTT.